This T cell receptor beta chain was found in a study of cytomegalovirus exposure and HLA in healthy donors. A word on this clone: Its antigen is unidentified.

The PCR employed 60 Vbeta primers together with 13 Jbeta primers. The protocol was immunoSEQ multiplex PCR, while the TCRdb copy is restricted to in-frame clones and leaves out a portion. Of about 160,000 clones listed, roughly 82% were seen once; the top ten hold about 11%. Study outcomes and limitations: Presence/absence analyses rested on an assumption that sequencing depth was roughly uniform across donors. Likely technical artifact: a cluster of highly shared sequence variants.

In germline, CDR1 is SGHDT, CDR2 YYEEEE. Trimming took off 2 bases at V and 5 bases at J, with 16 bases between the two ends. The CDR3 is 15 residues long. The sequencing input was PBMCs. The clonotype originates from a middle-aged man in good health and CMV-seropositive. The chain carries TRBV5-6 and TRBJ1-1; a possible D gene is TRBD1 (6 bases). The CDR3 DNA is TGTGCCAGCAGCTTATCGGACAGCCGAAGGACTGAAGCTTTCTTT. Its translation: CASSLSDSRRTEAFF.